This is a list of T cell receptor beta chains from one sample in a study of cytomegalovirus exposure and HLA in healthy donors. TCRdb's table, derived via immunoSEQ multiplex PCR, lists solely in-frame clones and lacks some. The sample consists of some 110,000 clones, roughly 70% of them appearing once. The specimen was PBMCs. The receptors shown here come from a man aged 30 to 39 in good health and CMV-seropositive. Both conserved end residues are part of each CDR3. The order of the fields is V gene, J gene, D gene, clone size, CDR3 length, CDR3 DNA, CDR3 protein. D genes are given only for firm matches. Size values are once, few and many counts, or a class for expanded clones, and some rows have none.

TRBV5-1	TRBJ2-3	TRBD2	.	16	TGCGCCAGCAGCTTTAGCGGGAGTGGGGGCACAGATACGCAGTATTTT	CASSFSGSGGTDTQYF
TRBV18	TRBJ2-4	TRBD2	.	17	TGTGCCAGCTCATCGTGGACTAGCGGGAGGGGCAAAAACATTCAGTACTTC	CASSSWTSGRGKNIQYF
TRBV4-1	TRBJ1-2	.	.	15	TGCGCCAGCAGCCAAGACCCAACTCCATTTAATATTGACACCTTC	CASSQDPTPFNIDTF
TRBV9	TRBJ2-6	.	.	17	TGTGCCAGCAGCGTAGTAGCAGGGATCTCTGGGGCCAACGGCCTGACTTTC	CASSVVAGISGANGLTF
TRBV19	TRBJ1-5	.	.	16	TGTGCCAGTAGTATACTCTCCCCTATGCCCAATCAGCCCCAGCATTTT	CASSILSPMPNQPQHF
TRBV5-1	TRBJ2-6	TRBD1	.	17	TGCGCCAGCAGCCCCGGGACAGGACCCCCCGGGGCCAACGTCCTGACTTTC	CASSPGTGPPGANVLTF
TRBV6-5	TRBJ1-2	.	.	14	TGTGCCAGCAGTCCCGGGAGTGGGGCGACTGGCTACACCTTC	CASSPGSGATGYTF
TRBV10-3	TRBJ2-6	.	few	15	TGTGCCATCAGTGAAGGGGGATTCGGGGCCAACGTCCTGACTTTC	CAISEGGFGANVLTF
TRBV27	TRBJ2-7	.	few	13	TGTGCCAGCGCTACAGGGCTAGGTTACGAGCAGTACTTC	CASATGLGYEQYF
TRBV5-8	TRBJ2-7	.	.	15	TGTGCCAGCAGCCATTACCCCGGGACATCGGGCGAGCAGTACTTC	CASSHYPGTSGEQYF
TRBV7-2	TRBJ1-2	TRBD1	.	18	TGTGCCAGCAGCCTGGGGGGGGCAGGGGGCGGTCGGGGTGGGGGCTACACCTTC	CASSLGGAGGGRGGGYTF
TRBV15	TRBJ1-2	.	few	13	TGTGCCACCAGCCCCCGAGCCGGGGATGGCTACACCTTC	CATSPRAGDGYTF
TRBV29-1	TRBJ1-2	.	few	15	TGCAGCGTTGTAAGTGTAGGGGGTGTCAACTATGGCTACACCTTC	CSVVSVGGVNYGYTF
TRBV18	TRBJ2-7	TRBD1	.	16	TGTGCCAGCTCACCACCGAGACAGGGGGGGTCCTACGAGCAGTACTTC	CASSPPRQGGSYEQYF
TRBV4-3	TRBJ1-3	TRBD1	.	16	TGCGCCAGCAGCCAAGGATGGACAGGGGCTGGAAACACCATATATTTT	CASSQGWTGAGNTIYF
TRBV19	TRBJ2-7	.	.	13	TGTGCCAGTAGTATGGGACTCAGCTACGAGCAGTACTTC	CASSMGLSYEQYF
TRBV19	TRBJ1-5	.	.	17	TGTGCCAGTAGTAGTTATGAAGAACTTATACCCAATCAGCCCCAGCATTTT	CASSSYEELIPNQPQHF
TRBV28	TRBJ1-1	TRBD1	.	17	TGTGCCAGCAGTACCGCCGGAGACAGGGATGGGAACACTGAAGCTTTCTTT	CASSTAGDRDGNTEAFF
TRBV11-2	TRBJ1-4	TRBD1	.	14	TGTGCCAGCAGCTTAGGGACAGGCAATGAAAAACTGTTTTTT	CASSLGTGNEKLFF